One T cell receptor beta chain is described in this entry. This specimen belongs to a study of control samples from healthy donors and cancer patients. Sequencing used immunoSEQ multiplex PCR; TCRdb keeps in-frame clones, though not all of them. This table holds about 150,000 clones, over 85% found once. The V gene's germline CDR1 is LNHDA and CDR2 SQIVND (reference sequence). The V gene lost 3 bases and the J gene lost 3 bases, with 12 bases spanning the gap. This CDR3 is 14 amino acids long. Sequencing input: blood. The clonotype was recovered from a man in his fifties or sixties in good health. V usage is TRBV19 and J usage is TRBJ2-7; D call uncertain. In DNA, the CDR3 is TGTGCCAGTAGTATCCCAGGAGAAGTCTACGAGCAGTACTTC. Its protein is CASSIPGEVYEQYF.